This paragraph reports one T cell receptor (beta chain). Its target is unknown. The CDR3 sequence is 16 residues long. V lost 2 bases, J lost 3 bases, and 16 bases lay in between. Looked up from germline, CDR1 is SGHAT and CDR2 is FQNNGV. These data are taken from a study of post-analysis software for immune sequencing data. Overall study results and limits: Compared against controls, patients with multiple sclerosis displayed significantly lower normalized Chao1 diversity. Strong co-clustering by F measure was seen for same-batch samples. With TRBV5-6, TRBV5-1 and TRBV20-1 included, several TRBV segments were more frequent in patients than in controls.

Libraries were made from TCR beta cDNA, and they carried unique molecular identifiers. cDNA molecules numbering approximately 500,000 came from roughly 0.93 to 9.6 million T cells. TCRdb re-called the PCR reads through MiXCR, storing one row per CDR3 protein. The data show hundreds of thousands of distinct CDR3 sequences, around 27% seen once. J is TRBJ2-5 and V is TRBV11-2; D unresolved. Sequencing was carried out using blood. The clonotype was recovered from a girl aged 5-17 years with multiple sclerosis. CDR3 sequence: CASSLSGENLKETQYF. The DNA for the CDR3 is TGTGCCAGCAGCTTATCAGGCGAAAACCTAAAAGAGACCCAGTACTTC.